This is a list of T cell receptor beta chains from one sample in a study of blood T cell repertoires in COVID-19. The method was immunoSEQ multiplex PCR; TCRdb's version includes in-frame clones alone and lacks a portion of them. The sample has approximately 150,000 clones; 88% are singletons. Source material: peripheral blood. These receptors were collected from a man aged 45-60 years who had recovered from COVID-19. The CDR3 runs from the conserved cysteine through the conserved F or W. Fields, in order: clone size, V gene, D gene, J gene, CDR3 protein, CDR3 DNA. The D gene is left open where the match is weak. Part of the rows lack a size; the others show once, few, many or a class for expanded clones.

.,TRBV5-6,TRBD1,TRBJ1-5,CASSFFPGTGGGQPQHF,TGTGCCAGCAGCTTTTTTCCCGGGACAGGGGGCGGTCAGCCCCAGCATTTT
.,TRBV18,.,TRBJ2-1,CASSPGRQGVPYNEQFF,TGTGCCAGCTCACCAGGGCGTCAGGGTGTTCCCTACAATGAGCAGTTCTTC
.,TRBV2,.,TRBJ2-1,CASSEAGGYEQFF,TGTGCCAGCAGTGAAGCCGGCGGCTATGAGCAGTTCTTC
.,TRBV7-8,TRBD2,TRBJ2-4,CASSLSSGVDPKNIQYF,TGTGCCAGCAGCTTATCGAGCGGGGTGGATCCCAAAAACATTCAGTACTTC
.,TRBV6-5,TRBD2,TRBJ2-1,CASSITSGVNNEQFF,TGTGCCAGCAGCATCACTAGCGGGGTGAACAATGAGCAGTTCTTC
.,TRBV7-2,.,TRBJ1-5,CASSLDLRNNQPQHF,TGTGCCAGCAGCTTAGATTTGCGGAACAATCAGCCCCAGCATTTT
.,TRBV28,.,TRBJ2-3,CASSFIRETDTQYF,TGTGCCAGCAGTTTTATCCGGGAGACAGATACGCAGTATTTT
.,TRBV5-1,.,TRBJ2-6,CASSRKTGASSGANVLTF,TGCGCCAGCAGCCGGAAGACAGGCGCCAGCTCTGGGGCCAACGTCCTGACTTTC
.,TRBV19,TRBD1,TRBJ2-4,CASSIDPGGNLAKNIQYF,TGTGCCAGTAGTATAGATCCAGGGGGCAACTTGGCCAAAAACATTCAGTACTTC
.,TRBV7-2,TRBD1,TRBJ2-5,CASSLAAGGGETQYF,TGTGCCAGCAGCTTAGCCGCAGGGGGCGGGGAGACCCAGTACTTC
.,TRBV6-2/TRBV6-3,.,TRBJ2-7,CASSYLRGLYEQYF,TGTGCCAGCAGTTACTTACGGGGACTCTACGAGCAGTACTTC
.,TRBV3-1/TRBV3-2,.,TRBJ1-5,CASSSPGVQPQHF,TGTGCCAGCAGCTCACCAGGGGTCCAGCCCCAGCATTTT
.,TRBV5-1,.,TRBJ1-2,CASSLTANYGYTF,TGCGCCAGCAGCTTGACAGCTAACTATGGCTACACCTTC
.,TRBV30,.,TRBJ1-5,CAWGRNQPQHF,TGTGCCTGGGGCAGAAATCAGCCCCAGCATTTT
.,TRBV27,TRBD1,TRBJ1-6,CASSTDRVSSPLHF,TGTGCCAGCAGTACGGACAGGGTTAGTTCACCCCTCCACTTT
.,TRBV19,TRBD2,TRBJ2-1,CASSMFSGSYYNEQFF,TGTGCCAGTAGTATGTTTAGCGGGTCCTACTACAATGAGCAGTTCTTC
.,TRBV5-4,.,TRBJ1-2,CASSLDRDYGYTF,TGTGCCAGCAGCTTGGACAGGGATTATGGCTACACCTTC
.,TRBV19,TRBD2,TRBJ2-1,CASQTSGGAYNEQFF,TGTGCCAGTCAGACTAGCGGGGGGGCCTACAATGAGCAGTTCTTC
.,TRBV27,TRBD1,TRBJ2-2,CASRRTTGVTGELFF,TGTGCCAGCAGGCGAACGACAGGGGTCACCGGGGAGCTGTTTTTT
once,TRBV7-2,.,TRBJ1-2,CASSLDGTRDYGYTF,TGTGCCAGCAGCTTAGATGGGACACGAGACTATGGCTACACCTTC
.,TRBV5-5,.,TRBJ1-3,CASSLQGNTIYF,TGTGCCAGCAGCTTACAGGGAAACACCATATATTTT
.,TRBV7-3,.,TRBJ1-6,CASSRAGGESPLHF,TGTGCCAGCAGCCGCGCGGGTGGGGAGTCACCCCTCCACTTT
.,TRBV6-5,.,TRBJ1-1,CASSYVPGAMNTEAFF,TGTGCCAGCAGTTACGTTCCAGGCGCTATGAACACTGAAGCTTTCTTT
.,TRBV27,.,TRBJ1-2,CASSLGGAEGYGYTF,TGTGCCAGCAGTTTGGGGGGGGCCGAGGGCTATGGCTACACCTTC
few,TRBV3-1/TRBV3-2,.,TRBJ1-5,CASSQAPGGNQPQHF,TGTGCCAGCAGCCAAGCCCCGGGGGGGAATCAGCCCCAGCATTTT
.,TRBV4-2,TRBD2,TRBJ2-3,CASSQDRLAGNTDTQYF,TGTGCCAGCAGCCAAGATCGCCTAGCGGGGAACACAGATACGCAGTATTTT
.,TRBV10-3,TRBD1,TRBJ1-3,CAIKGTGKGTIYF,TGTGCCATCAAAGGGACAGGGAAAGGCACCATATATTTT
.,TRBV6-1,.,TRBJ2-7,CASSFGTRGREQYF,TGTGCCAGCAGTTTCGGGACTAGGGGGCGCGAGCAGTACTTC
.,TRBV27,TRBD2,TRBJ2-1,CASSTYPLAGLIDEQFF,TGTGCCAGCAGTACATACCCACTAGCGGGATTAATCGATGAGCAGTTCTTC
.,TRBV7-2,TRBD2,TRBJ2-5,CASSPSWGRAIETQYF,TGTGCCAGCAGCCCCAGTTGGGGGAGGGCGATAGAGACCCAGTACTTC
.,TRBV9,TRBD1,TRBJ1-5,CASSAGLRGNQPQHF,TGTGCCAGCAGCGCGGGACTCAGGGGGAATCAGCCCCAGCATTTT
once,TRBV6-4,.,TRBJ1-4,CASSGGGNEKLFF,TGTGCCAGCAGTGGAGGGGGTAATGAAAAACTGTTTTTT
.,TRBV30,.,TRBJ2-1,CAWSVIDEQFF,TGTGCCTGGAGTGTAATCGATGAGCAGTTCTTC
.,TRBV19,TRBD2,TRBJ2-1,CASTPLAGGNEQFF,TGTGCCAGTACCCCCCTAGCGGGAGGGAATGAGCAGTTCTTC
.,TRBV30,.,TRBJ1-6,CAWSGEAGHNSPLHF,TGTGCCTGGAGTGGGGAGGCAGGCCATAATTCACCCCTCCACTTT
.,TRBV5-1,.,TRBJ2-2,CASSPTGSTGELFF,TGCGCCAGCAGCCCAACGGGTTCGACCGGGGAGCTGTTTTTT
.,TRBV7-2,TRBD2,TRBJ2-5,CASSLSGEGLQYF,TGTGCCAGCAGCTTAAGCGGGGAGGGCCTCCAGTACTTC
.,TRBV5-1,.,TRBJ1-2,CASSLTADTNYGYTF,TGCGCCAGCAGCTTGACAGCCGACACTAACTATGGCTACACCTTC
.,TRBV28,.,TRBJ2-1,CASTTVDEQFF,TGTGCCAGCACTACGGTCGATGAGCAGTTCTTC